This is a list of T cell receptor beta chains from one sample in a study of shared clonotypes between healthy human individuals. TCRdb's table, derived via immunoSEQ multiplex PCR, lists solely in-frame clones and lacks some. The sample carries just over 2,000,000 clones, 95% recorded once. The sequenced sample was naive CD4+ T cells sorted from blood. These receptors originate from a man aged 18 to 30 in good health. Each CDR3 is given with its conserved first and last residue. A D gene is named only where the DNA matches it firmly. Expanded clones get a size class; other rows say once, few or many, or leave the size out.

clone size	V gene	J gene	D gene	CDR3 DNA	CDR3 protein
once	TRBV5-1	TRBJ1-2	TRBD1	TGCGCCAGCAGCAGGAGGACAGGGGGAGGCAATGGCTACACCTTC	CASSRRTGGGNGYTF
NA	TRBV15	TRBJ2-1	TRBD2	TGTGCCACCAGCAGAGTGGAACTAGCGGGAGGCAATGAGCAGTTCTTC	CATSRVELAGGNEQFF
NA	TRBV27	TRBJ1-1	TRBD1	TGTGCCAGCACCACAGGGGCCAGTAGCACTGAAGCTTTCTTT	CASTTGASSTEAFF
NA	TRBV5-1	TRBJ2-5	TRBD2	TGCGCCAGCAGCTCGCAGCTAGCGGGGCCTCAAGAGACCCAGTACTTC	CASSSQLAGPQETQYF
NA	TRBV6-5	TRBJ1-2	NA	TGTGCCAGCACCCAGGGTGGCGGCTACACCTTC	CASTQGGGYTF
NA	TRBV5-1	TRBJ2-7	NA	TGCGCCAGCAGCTTGGGTGAGGGACCCTACTACGAGCAGTACTTC	CASSLGEGPYYEQYF
NA	TRBV11-2	TRBJ2-3	TRBD1	TGTGCCAGCAGCTTAGGATGGTTGACAGGGGATATCACAGATACGCAGTATTTT	CASSLGWLTGDITDTQYF
NA	TRBV5-1	TRBJ2-1	NA	TGCGCCAGCAGCTTGGATGGAGGAAACAATGAGCAGTTCTTC	CASSLDGGNNEQFF
NA	TRBV9	TRBJ1-5	NA	TGTGCCAGCAGCGTAGCAGGGGAAGGCAATCAGCCCCAGCATTTT	CASSVAGEGNQPQHF
few	TRBV30	TRBJ2-7	TRBD1	TGTGCCTGGAGTGTACAGGGGTCCTACGAGCAGTACTTC	CAWSVQGSYEQYF
NA	TRBV6-5	TRBJ1-1	NA	TGTGCCAGCAGTTACTCGTGGGCAGCGAACACTGAAGCTTTCTTT	CASSYSWAANTEAFF
NA	TRBV7-3	TRBJ1-6	NA	TGTGCCAGCAGCTTATTTAGTTCCAATTCACCCCTCCACTTT	CASSLFSSNSPLHF
NA	TRBV27	TRBJ2-7	TRBD1	TGTGCCAGCAGTTTATCGACAGGGAGCACCTTCGAGCAGTACTTC	CASSLSTGSTFEQYF
NA	TRBV29-1	TRBJ2-7	TRBD1	TGCAGCGTTGTACTGATCCCGATGACAGGGAAAATTCTGTACGAGCAGTACTTC	CSVVLIPMTGKILYEQYF
NA	TRBV7-9	TRBJ2-1	NA	TGTGCCAGCAGCGTAGGGACACGCAATGAGCAGTTCTTC	CASSVGTRNEQFF
once	TRBV11-2	TRBJ2-3	NA	TGTGCCAGCAGACCCCCCGGGGAGGCAGATACGCAGTATTTT	CASRPPGEADTQYF
NA	TRBV13	TRBJ2-2	TRBD2	TGTGCCAGCAGCCCCGGACTAGCGGGTTCGAACACCGGGGAGCTGTTTTTT	CASSPGLAGSNTGELFF
NA	TRBV7-8	TRBJ2-3	TRBD2	TGTGCCAGCAGCAGAGGGACTAGCGGGACCACAGATACGCAGTATTTT	CASSRGTSGTTDTQYF
NA	TRBV5-4	TRBJ1-2	NA	TGTGCCAGCAGCTTGTTGACAGATGGCTACACCTTC	CASSLLTDGYTF
NA	TRBV20-1	TRBJ2-3	NA	TGCAGTCCCACCACTGATACGCAGTATTTT	CSPTTDTQYF
NA	TRBV6-5	TRBJ2-1	TRBD2	TGTGCCAGCAGTGTGCGGGGGTACAATGAGCAGTTCTTC	CASSVRGYNEQFF
NA	TRBV25-1	TRBJ2-1	TRBD2	TGTGCCAGCAGTGTAAGGCCGGGACTAGGCTCCTACAATGAGCAGTTCTTC	CASSVRPGLGSYNEQFF
once	TRBV30	TRBJ1-1	TRBD1	TGTGCCTGGAGTGTACAGGGGAAGAACACTGAAGCTTTCTTT	CAWSVQGKNTEAFF
NA	TRBV7-2	TRBJ1-3	NA	TGTGCCAGCAGCCTCAGGGCTGGAAACACCATATATTTT	CASSLRAGNTIYF
NA	TRBV5-1	TRBJ2-1	TRBD1	TGCGCCAGCACCACAGGGGGCGGATCCTACAATGAGCAGTTCTTC	CASTTGGGSYNEQFF
NA	TRBV6-5	TRBJ2-5	NA	TGTGCCAGCAGTTACCAACGAGGGGAGACCCAGTACTTC	CASSYQRGETQYF
NA	TRBV7-6	TRBJ2-3	NA	TGTGCCAGCAGCCTCACGACAGCTTCTACAGATACGCAGTATTTT	CASSLTTASTDTQYF
NA	TRBV6-5	TRBJ1-1	NA	TGTGCCAGCAGCTGGACGGGAAACACTGAAGCTTTCTTT	CASSWTGNTEAFF
NA	TRBV4-1	TRBJ2-7	NA	TGCGCCAGCAGCCCCATAGGAGGGGAGCAGTACTTC	CASSPIGGEQYF
NA	TRBV28	TRBJ1-3	TRBD1	TGTGCCAGCAGTACTCCCGGGACAGGGGCCTTCACCATATATTTT	CASSTPGTGAFTIYF
NA	TRBV29-1	TRBJ1-4	NA	TGCAGCGTTTCCCCCGGGCCACCGGAAAAACTGTTTTTT	CSVSPGPPEKLFF
NA	TRBV7-2	TRBJ2-3	TRBD1	TGTGCCAGCAGCCGTTTGACAGGGTCTATTGATACGCAGTATTTT	CASSRLTGSIDTQYF
NA	TRBV5-1	TRBJ1-1	NA	TGCGCCAGCAGCTTGCGTGGCTCCATGAACACTGAAGCTTTCTTT	CASSLRGSMNTEAFF
NA	TRBV6-5	TRBJ1-2	NA	TGTGCCAGCACACCCTCCTTGTGGGGAGATGGCTACACCTTC	CASTPSLWGDGYTF
NA	TRBV28	TRBJ2-1	NA	TGTGCCAGCAGCTCCCCCGGACTAGGGGGCAATGAGCAGTTCTTC	CASSSPGLGGNEQFF
NA	TRBV6-6	TRBJ2-1	NA	TGTGCCAGCAGTCCCGCGCTGAAGTCCTACAATGAGCAGTTCTTC	CASSPALKSYNEQFF
NA	TRBV18	TRBJ2-2	NA	TGTGCCAGCTCACCAAATCAGGGACCCACCGGGGAGCTGTTTTTT	CASSPNQGPTGELFF
NA	TRBV4-2	TRBJ2-3	TRBD2	TGTGCCAGCAGCCATCTAGGACTAGCGGGGGGCACAGATACGCAGTATTTT	CASSHLGLAGGTDTQYF
NA	TRBV7-9	TRBJ2-5	TRBD1	TGTGCCAGCAGCTTGTCCCAGGGACAGGGGGCTCGAGAGACCCAGTACTTC	CASSLSQGQGARETQYF
NA	TRBV7-7	TRBJ2-3	NA	TGTGCTAGCAGCCTCAATCCAGGAGGAGATACGCAGTATTTT	CASSLNPGGDTQYF
NA	TRBV28	TRBJ2-7	TRBD1	TGTGCCAGCAGTCCGACCGGGACAGGGGCCTACGAGCAGTACTTC	CASSPTGTGAYEQYF
NA	TRBV19	TRBJ2-1	NA	TGTGCCAGTAGTATAGTTTTAGAGGGTGAGCAGTTCTTC	CASSIVLEGEQFF
once	TRBV7-9	TRBJ1-1	NA	TGTGCCAGCAGCTTCGAGGGACATGCCACTGAAGCTTTCTTT	CASSFEGHATEAFF
NA	TRBV6-1	TRBJ2-5	NA	TGTGCCAGCACCTCGACGGGAAAAGAGACCCAGTACTTC	CASTSTGKETQYF
NA	TRBV6-5	TRBJ1-5	NA	TGTGCCAGCAGTAACGGACAAGGCGTACAGCCCCAGCATTTT	CASSNGQGVQPQHF
NA	TRBV2	TRBJ2-1	NA	TGTGCCAGCAGAGTAGGGATCAATGAGCAGTTCTTC	CASRVGINEQFF
NA	TRBV5-1	TRBJ1-3	NA	TGCGCCAGCAGCCTCTTACCGGGCGGGGGAAACACCATATATTTT	CASSLLPGGGNTIYF
once	TRBV7-9	TRBJ2-1	NA	TGTGCCAGCAGCCCCAGGACCTTCCAGCAGTTCTTC	CASSPRTFQQFF
NA	TRBV4-3	TRBJ2-2	TRBD1	TGCGCCAGCAGCCAAGATGTAACAGGGGGCGCTGGCGGGGAGCTGTTTTTT	CASSQDVTGGAGGELFF
NA	TRBV29-1	TRBJ2-3	NA	TGCAGCGTGGCAGGGGGCACAGATACGCAGTATTTT	CSVAGGTDTQYF
NA	TRBV5-1	TRBJ2-4	NA	TGCGCCAGCAGCTTTGATCCGTCCACCAAAAACATTCAGTACTTC	CASSFDPSTKNIQYF
NA	TRBV6-5	TRBJ2-7	NA	TGTGCCAGCAGTCTTTCGGCCACCGCCTACGAGCAGTACTTC	CASSLSATAYEQYF
NA	TRBV5-1	TRBJ2-5	NA	TGCGCCAGCAGCTTGGAGGGCGGGGGCTCGGAGACCCAGTACTTC	CASSLEGGGSETQYF
NA	TRBV5-6	TRBJ1-4	TRBD1	TGTGCCAGCAGGGTGACCGGGACAGGGAATGAAAAACTGTTTTTT	CASRVTGTGNEKLFF
NA	TRBV6-1	TRBJ2-1	NA	TGTGCCAGCAGTGAAGGGGGGTCAGTTGATGAGCAGTTCTTC	CASSEGGSVDEQFF
NA	TRBV7-9	TRBJ1-1	TRBD1	TGTGCCAGCAGCTTAGGAGTACAGGGGGCCTTGGAAGCTTTCTTT	CASSLGVQGALEAFF
NA	TRBV5-4	TRBJ2-2	NA	TGTGCCAGCAGCTTACCCCAGGGAGGAACCGGGGAGCTGTTTTTT	CASSLPQGGTGELFF
NA	TRBV21-1	TRBJ2-1	NA	TGTGCCAGCAGCAATGAGGGGTCGACAGGTGCGGCCTACAATGAGCAGTTCTTC	CASSNEGSTGAAYNEQFF
NA	TRBV6-1	TRBJ1-4	NA	TGTGCCAGCAGCCAGGACAGACTTAATGAAAAACTGTTTTTT	CASSQDRLNEKLFF